This TCR beta chain was identified in a study of beta chain features in type 1 diabetes. This clone appeared a few times. Germline CDR1 SSHAT, CDR2 FNYEAQ (reference sequence). The CDR3 covers 13 residues. V was shortened by 5 bases and J by 2 bases, with 9 bases between the two germline ends. TCRB transcripts that were expressed got sequenced, as all of the isolated RNA had been reverse transcribed. Only in-frame clones appear in the TCRdb table, and some are missing; sequencing was by immunoSEQ multiplex PCR. The data contain 140,000 or so clones, 10% of them singletons. The sample consisted of naive CD4+ T cells from blood. The chain carries TRBV7-7 and TRBJ2-5; perhaps TRBD1 as D (6 bases). The TCR comes from a man between 18 and 29 years old in good health. The CDR3 DNA follows: TGTGCCAGCAGCCTGGACAGACAAGAGACCCAGTACTTC. It translates to CASSLDRQETQYF.